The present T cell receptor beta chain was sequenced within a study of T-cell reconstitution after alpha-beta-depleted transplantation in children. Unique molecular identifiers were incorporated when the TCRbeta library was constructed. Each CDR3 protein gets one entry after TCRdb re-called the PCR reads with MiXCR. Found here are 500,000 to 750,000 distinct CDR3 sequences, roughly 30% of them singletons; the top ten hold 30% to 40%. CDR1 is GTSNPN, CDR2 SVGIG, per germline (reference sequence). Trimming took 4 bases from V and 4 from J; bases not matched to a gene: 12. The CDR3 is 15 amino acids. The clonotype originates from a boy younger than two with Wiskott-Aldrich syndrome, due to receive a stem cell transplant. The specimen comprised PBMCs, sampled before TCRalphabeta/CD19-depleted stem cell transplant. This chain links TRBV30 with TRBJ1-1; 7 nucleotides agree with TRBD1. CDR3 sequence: CAWTPQGGFATEAFF. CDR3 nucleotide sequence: TGTGCCTGGACCCCCCAGGGGGGATTCGCCACTGAAGCTTTCTTT.